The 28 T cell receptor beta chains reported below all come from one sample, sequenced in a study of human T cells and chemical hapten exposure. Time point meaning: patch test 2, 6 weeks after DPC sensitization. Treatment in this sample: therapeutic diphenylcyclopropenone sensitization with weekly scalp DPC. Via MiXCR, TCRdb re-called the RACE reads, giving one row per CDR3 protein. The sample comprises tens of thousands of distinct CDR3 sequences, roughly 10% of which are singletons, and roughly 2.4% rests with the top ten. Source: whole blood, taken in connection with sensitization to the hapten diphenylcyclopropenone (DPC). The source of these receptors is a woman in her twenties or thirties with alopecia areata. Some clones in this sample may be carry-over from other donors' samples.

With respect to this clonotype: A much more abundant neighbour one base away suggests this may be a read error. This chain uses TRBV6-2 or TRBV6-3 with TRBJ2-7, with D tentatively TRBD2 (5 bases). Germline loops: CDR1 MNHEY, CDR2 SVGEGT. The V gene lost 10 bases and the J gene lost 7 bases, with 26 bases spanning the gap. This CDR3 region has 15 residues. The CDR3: CANNLPGLLKWEQYF. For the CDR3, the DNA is TGTGCCAACAACCTTCCAGGACTCTTGAAGTGGGAGCAGTACTTC.

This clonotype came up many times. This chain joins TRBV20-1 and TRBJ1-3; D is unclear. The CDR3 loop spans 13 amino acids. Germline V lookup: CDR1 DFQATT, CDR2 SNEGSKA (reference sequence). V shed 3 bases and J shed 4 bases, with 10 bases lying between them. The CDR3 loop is CSASSGRGNTIYF. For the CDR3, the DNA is TGCAGTGCTAGTTCCGGGCGAGGAAACACCATATATTTT.

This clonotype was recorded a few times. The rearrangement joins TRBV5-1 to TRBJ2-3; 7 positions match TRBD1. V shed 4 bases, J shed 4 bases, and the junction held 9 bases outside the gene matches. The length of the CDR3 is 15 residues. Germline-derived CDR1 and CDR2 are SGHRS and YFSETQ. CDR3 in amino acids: CASSPTGAVADTQYF. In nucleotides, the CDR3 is TGCGCCAGCAGCCCAACAGGGGCAGTAGCAGATACGCAGTATTTT.

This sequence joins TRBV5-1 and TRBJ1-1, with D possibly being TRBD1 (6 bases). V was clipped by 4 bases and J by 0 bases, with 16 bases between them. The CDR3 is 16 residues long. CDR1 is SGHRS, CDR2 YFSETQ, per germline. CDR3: CASSLGWGAVNTEAFF. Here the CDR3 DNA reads TGCGCCAGCAGCCTTGGCTGGGGGGCAGTGAACACTGAAGCTTTCTTT.

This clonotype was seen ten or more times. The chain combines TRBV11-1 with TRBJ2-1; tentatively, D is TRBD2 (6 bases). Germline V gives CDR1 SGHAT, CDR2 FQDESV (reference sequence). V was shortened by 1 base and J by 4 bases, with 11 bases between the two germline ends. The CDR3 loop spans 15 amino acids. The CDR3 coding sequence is TGTGCCAGCAGCTTAGTCCGGGAGAGATACAATGAGCAGTTCTTC. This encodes CASSLVRERYNEQFF.

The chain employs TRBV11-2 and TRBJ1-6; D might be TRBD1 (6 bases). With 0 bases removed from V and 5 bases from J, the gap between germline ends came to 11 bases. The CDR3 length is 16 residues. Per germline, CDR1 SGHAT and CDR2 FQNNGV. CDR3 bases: TGTGCCAGCAGCTTAGATTTTGGGGGCGATAATTCACCCCTCCACTTT. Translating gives CASSLDFGGDNSPLHF. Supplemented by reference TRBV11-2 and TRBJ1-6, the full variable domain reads EAGVAQSPRYKIIEKRQSVAFWCNPISGHATLYWYQQILGQGPKLLIQFQNNGVVDDSQLPKDRFSAERLKGVDSTLKIQPAKLEDSAVYLCASSLDFGGDNSPLHFGNGTRLTVT.

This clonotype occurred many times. In DNA form, the CDR3 reads TGCAGTGCCCCCGGGGTGTTGGGAAGCTTAACCTACAATGAGCAGTTCTTC. Translated, it gives CSAPGVLGSLTYNEQFF. The chain uses TRBV20-1 and TRBJ2-1; TRBD2 is a possible D gene (5 bases). Trimming took 6 bases from V and 2 from J, leaving 23 bases between them. The CDR3 totals 17 residues. Germline V gene lookup returns CDR1 DFQATT and CDR2 SNEGSKA (reference sequence).

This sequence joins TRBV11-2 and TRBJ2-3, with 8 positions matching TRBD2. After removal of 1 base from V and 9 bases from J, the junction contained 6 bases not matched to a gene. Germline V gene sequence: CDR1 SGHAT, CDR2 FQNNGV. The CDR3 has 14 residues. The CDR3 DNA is TGTGCCAGCAGCTTAGGGGAGGCTAGCGGGACGCAGTATTTT. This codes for CASSLGEASGTQYF.

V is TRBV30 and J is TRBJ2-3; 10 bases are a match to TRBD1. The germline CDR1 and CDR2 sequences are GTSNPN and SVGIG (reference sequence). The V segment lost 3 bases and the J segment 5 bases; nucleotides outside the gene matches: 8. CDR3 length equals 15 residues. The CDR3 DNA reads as TGTGCCTGGAGCGGTGGGGACAGGGGAAGAGATACGCAGTATTTT. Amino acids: CAWSGGDRGRDTQYF.

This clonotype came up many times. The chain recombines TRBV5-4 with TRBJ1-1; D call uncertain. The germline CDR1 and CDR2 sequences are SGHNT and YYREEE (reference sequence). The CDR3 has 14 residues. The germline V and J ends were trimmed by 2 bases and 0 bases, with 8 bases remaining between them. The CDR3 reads CASSFPGLNTEAFF. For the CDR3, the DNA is TGTGCCAGCAGCTTTCCAGGTTTGAACACTGAAGCTTTCTTT.

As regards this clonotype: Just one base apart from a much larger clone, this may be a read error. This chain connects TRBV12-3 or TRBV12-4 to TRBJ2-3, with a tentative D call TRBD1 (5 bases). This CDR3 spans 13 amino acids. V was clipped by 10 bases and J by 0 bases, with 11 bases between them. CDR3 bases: TGTGCCAACAGCAGGGTTAGCACAGATACGCAGTATTTT. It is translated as CANSRVSTDTQYF.

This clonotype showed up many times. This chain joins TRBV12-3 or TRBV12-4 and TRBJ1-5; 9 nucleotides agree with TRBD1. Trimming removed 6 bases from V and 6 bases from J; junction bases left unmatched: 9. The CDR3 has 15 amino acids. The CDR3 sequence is CASSRQGGAGQPQHF. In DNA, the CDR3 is TGTGCCAGCAGCAGACAGGGGGGGGCAGGTCAGCCCCAGCATTTT.

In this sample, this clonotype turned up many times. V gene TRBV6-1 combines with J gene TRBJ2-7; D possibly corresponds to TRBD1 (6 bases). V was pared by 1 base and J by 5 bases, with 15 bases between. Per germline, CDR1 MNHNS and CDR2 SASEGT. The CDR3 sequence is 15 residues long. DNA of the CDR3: TGTGCCAGCAGTGAAGGAAGTGGCAGGGGACACGAGCAGTACTTC. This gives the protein CASSEGSGRGHEQYF.

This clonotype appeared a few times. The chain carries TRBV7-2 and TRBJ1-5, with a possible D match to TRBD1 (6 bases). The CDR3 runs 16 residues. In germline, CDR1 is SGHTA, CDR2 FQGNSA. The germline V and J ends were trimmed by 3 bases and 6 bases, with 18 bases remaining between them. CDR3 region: CASSLEGHGGFQPQHF. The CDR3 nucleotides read TGTGCCAGCAGCTTGGAGGGACACGGGGGGTTTCAGCCCCAGCATTTT.

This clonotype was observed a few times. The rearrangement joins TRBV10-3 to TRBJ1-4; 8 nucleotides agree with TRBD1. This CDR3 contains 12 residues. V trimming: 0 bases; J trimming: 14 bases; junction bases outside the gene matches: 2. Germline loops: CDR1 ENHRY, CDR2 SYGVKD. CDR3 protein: CAISESGTGLFF. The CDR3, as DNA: TGTGCCATCAGTGAGTCGGGGACAGGCCTGTTTTTT.

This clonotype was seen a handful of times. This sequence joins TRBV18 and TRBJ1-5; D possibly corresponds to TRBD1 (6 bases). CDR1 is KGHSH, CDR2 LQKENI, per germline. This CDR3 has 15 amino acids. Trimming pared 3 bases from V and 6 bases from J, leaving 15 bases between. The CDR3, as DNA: TGTGCCAGCTCACCCATACAGGGTGGTAGTCAGCCCCAGCATTTT. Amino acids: CASSPIQGGSQPQHF.

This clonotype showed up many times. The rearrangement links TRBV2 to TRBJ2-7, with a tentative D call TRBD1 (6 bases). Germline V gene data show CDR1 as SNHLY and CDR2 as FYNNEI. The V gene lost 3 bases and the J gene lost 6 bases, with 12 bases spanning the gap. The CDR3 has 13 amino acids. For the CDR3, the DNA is TGTGCCAGCAGTGACCTAATAGGGGGCGAGCAGTACTTC. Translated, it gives CASSDLIGGEQYF.

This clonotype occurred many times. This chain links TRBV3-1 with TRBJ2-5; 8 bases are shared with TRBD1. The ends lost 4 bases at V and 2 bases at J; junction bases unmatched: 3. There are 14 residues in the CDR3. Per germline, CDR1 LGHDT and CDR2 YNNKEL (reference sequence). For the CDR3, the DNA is TGTGCCAGCAGCCGACAGGGGACTCAAGAGACCCAGTACTTC. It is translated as CASSRQGTQETQYF.

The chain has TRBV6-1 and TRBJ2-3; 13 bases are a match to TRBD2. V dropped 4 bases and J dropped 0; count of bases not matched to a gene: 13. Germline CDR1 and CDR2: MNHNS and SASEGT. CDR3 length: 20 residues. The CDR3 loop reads CASSARSRTSGGLSTDTQYF. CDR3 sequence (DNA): TGTGCCAGCAGTGCCCGCTCTCGGACTAGCGGGGGACTCAGCACAGATACGCAGTATTTT.

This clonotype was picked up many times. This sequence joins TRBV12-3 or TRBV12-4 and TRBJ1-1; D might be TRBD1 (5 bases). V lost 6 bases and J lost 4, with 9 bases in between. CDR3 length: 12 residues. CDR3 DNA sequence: TGTGCCAGCAGGAGGGGTCCCACTGAAGCTTTCTTT. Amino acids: CASRRGPTEAFF.

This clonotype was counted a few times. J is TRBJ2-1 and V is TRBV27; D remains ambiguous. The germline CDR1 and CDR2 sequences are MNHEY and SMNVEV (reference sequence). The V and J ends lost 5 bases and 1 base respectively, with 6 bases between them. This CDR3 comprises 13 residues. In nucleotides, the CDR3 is TGTGCCAGCAGTGTCGGATCCTACAATGAGCAGTTCTTC. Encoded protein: CASSVGSYNEQFF.

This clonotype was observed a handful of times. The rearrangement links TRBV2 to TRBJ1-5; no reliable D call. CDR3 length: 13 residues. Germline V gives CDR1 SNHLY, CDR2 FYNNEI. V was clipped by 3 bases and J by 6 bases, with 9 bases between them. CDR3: CASSDQVIQPQHF. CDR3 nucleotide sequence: TGTGCCAGCAGTGATCAGGTGATTCAGCCCCAGCATTTT.

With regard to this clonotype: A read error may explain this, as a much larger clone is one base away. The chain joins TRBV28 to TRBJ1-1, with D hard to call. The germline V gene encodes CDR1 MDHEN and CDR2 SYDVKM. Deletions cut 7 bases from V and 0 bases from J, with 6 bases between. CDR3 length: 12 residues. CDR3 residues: CASKGMNTEAFF. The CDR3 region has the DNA TGTGCCAGCAAGGGCATGAACACTGAAGCTTTCTTT.

CDR3 in amino acids: CASSMAGTALAGVAGANVLTF. CDR3 coding DNA: TGTGCCAGTAGTATGGCAGGCACGGCCCTAGCGGGAGTCGCTGGGGCCAACGTCCTGACTTTC. This sequence joins TRBV19 and TRBJ2-6; 10 nucleotides line up with TRBD2. Germline CDR1 and CDR2: LNHDA and SQIVND (reference sequence). The CDR3 length is 21 residues. The V gene end was trimmed by 3 bases and the J gene end by 2 bases; junction bases not matched to a gene: 16. Together with reference TRBV19 and TRBJ2-6, the CDR3 gives the full variable domain: DGGITQSPKYLFRKEGQNVTLSCEQNLNHDAMYWYRQDPGQGLRLIYYSQIVNDFQKGDIAEGYSVSREKKESFPLTVTSAQKNPTAFYLCASSMAGTALAGVAGANVLTFGAGSRLTVL.

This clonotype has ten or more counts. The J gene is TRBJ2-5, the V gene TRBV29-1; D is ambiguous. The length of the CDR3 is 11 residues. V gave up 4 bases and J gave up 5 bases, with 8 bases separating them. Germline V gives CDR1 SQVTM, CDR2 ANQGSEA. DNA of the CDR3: TGCAGCGTTGGACGACCGGAGACCCAGTACTTC. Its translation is CSVGRPETQYF.

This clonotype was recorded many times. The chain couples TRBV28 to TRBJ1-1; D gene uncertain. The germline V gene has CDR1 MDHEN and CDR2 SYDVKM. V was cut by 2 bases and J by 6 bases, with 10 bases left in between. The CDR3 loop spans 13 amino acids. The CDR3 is CASSLGQLAEAFF. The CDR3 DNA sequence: TGTGCCAGCAGTTTAGGCCAACTGGCTGAAGCTTTCTTT.

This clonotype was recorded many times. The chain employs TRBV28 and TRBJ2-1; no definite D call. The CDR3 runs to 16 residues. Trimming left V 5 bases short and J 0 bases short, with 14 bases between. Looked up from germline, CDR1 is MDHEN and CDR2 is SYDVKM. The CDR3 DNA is TGTGCCAGCAGTGACCCCGGGCAGCCCTCCTACAATGAGCAGTTCTTC. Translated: CASSDPGQPSYNEQFF.

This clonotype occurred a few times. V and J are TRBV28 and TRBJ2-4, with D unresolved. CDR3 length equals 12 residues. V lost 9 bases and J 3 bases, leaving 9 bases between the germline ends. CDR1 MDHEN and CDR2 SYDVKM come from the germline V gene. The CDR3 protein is CASGLHKNIQYF. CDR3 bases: TGTGCCAGTGGCTTACACAAAAACATTCAGTACTTC.